The 31 T cell receptor beta chains below were found in one sample sequenced in a study of cytomegalovirus exposure and HLA in healthy donors. PCR involved 60 Vbeta and 13 Jbeta primers. Data came from immunoSEQ multiplex PCR; TCRdb stores just in-frame clones and leaves some out. The table lists under 200,000 clones, roughly four fifths of them singletons, with around 3.3% in the top ten. The sequencing sample was made of PBMCs. The origin of the receptors is a woman aged 40 to 50 in good health and CMV-seronegative.

This clone was detected ten times or more. The genes are TRBV7-7 and TRBJ2-7; D remains ambiguous. Germline CDR1 is SSHAT and CDR2 is FNYEAQ (reference sequence). V gave up 3 bases and J gave up 3 bases, with 9 bases separating them. This CDR3 comprises 13 residues. CDR3 bases: TGTGCCAGCAGCTTCGGAGTAGGCTACGAGCAGTACTTC. Translation gives CASSFGVGYEQYF.

The rearrangement links TRBV7-2 to TRBJ2-1; 13 nucleotides match TRBD2. Germline CDR1 SGHTA, CDR2 FQGNSA. V lost 5 bases to trimming and J lost 9 bases; unmatched junction nucleotides: 7. The CDR3 is made up of 15 amino acids. CDR3 nucleotide sequence: TGTGCCAGCAGCACTACTAGCGGGGGGGCCGTTGAGCAGTTCTTC. Protein product: CASSTTSGGAVEQFF.

Worth noting for this clone: The sample holds other DNA sequences that translate to the same CDR3. The chain joins TRBV18 to TRBJ2-5; D is undetermined. The CDR3 totals 12 residues. V was trimmed by 3 bases and J by 2 bases, leaving 4 bases between them. In germline, CDR1 is KGHSH, CDR2 LQKENI. This chain's CDR3 is CASSPQQETQYF. DNA for the CDR3: TGTGCCAGCTCACCGCAGCAAGAGACCCAGTACTTC. The full variable domain, its missing parts supplied by reference TRBV18 and TRBJ2-5, is NAGVMQNPRHLVRRRGQEARLRCSPMKGHSHVYWYRQLPEEGLKFMVYLQKENIIDESGMPKERFSAEFPKEGPSILRIQQVVRGDSAAYFCASSPQQETQYFGPGTRLLVL.

The chain couples TRBV28 to TRBJ1-1, with a tentative D call TRBD1 (6 bases). V lost 3 bases, J lost 6 bases, and 14 bases lay in between. CDR1 and CDR2 from the germline V gene are MDHEN and SYDVKM. The CDR3 length is 14 residues. The CDR3 spells CASSLGQGYAEAFF. CDR3 DNA sequence: TGTGCCAGCAGTTTGGGGCAGGGGTACGCTGAAGCTTTCTTT. Filled out from reference TRBV28 and TRBJ1-1, the complete variable domain reads DVKVTQSSRYLVKRTGEKVFLECVQDMDHENMFWYRQDPGLGLRLIYFSYDVKMKEKGDIPEGYSVSREKKERFSLILESASTNQTSMYLCASSLGQGYAEAFFGQGTRLTVV.

The rearrangement uses TRBV15 and TRBJ2-5, with 10 nucleotides matching TRBD2. The germline gives CDR1 LNHNV, CDR2 YYDKDF (reference sequence). The CDR3 runs to 16 residues. Trimming at V came to 3 bases and at J to 5 bases, leaving 9 bases not matched to a gene. The CDR3 bases are TGTGCCACCAGCAGGACCCAAAGCGGGGGGGAGGAGACCCAGTACTTC. It is translated as CATSRTQSGGEETQYF.

The CDR3 coding sequence is TGTGCTAGTGCCAATAGCGGAGAAGAGACCCAGTACTTC. It codes for CASANSGEETQYF. The J gene is TRBJ2-5, the V gene TRBV12-5, with TRBD2 as a possible D gene (6 bases). CDR1 is LGHNT, CDR2 FRNRAP, per germline. Between the trimmed V and J ends, which lost 7 bases and 3 bases, there was a span of 12 bases. This CDR3 is built from 13 residues.

The V gene is TRBV6-5, the J gene TRBJ2-7; TRBD1 matches 10 bases. CDR3 length equals 14 residues. V trimming: 6 bases; J trimming: 1 base; junction bases outside the gene matches: 3. Germline V gene data show CDR1 as MNHEY and CDR2 as SVGAGI. For the CDR3, the DNA is TGTGCCAGCAGGGGGACAGGGGTATCCTACGAGCAGTACTTC. Its translation is CASRGTGVSYEQYF.

This chain links TRBV28 with TRBJ1-1, with a weak D call TRBD1 (6 bases). Germline V CDR1 and CDR2: MDHEN, SYDVKM. The CDR3 spans 16 residues. Trimming removed 7 bases at V and 1 base at J, with 19 bases between. The chain's CDR3 is CASNQIAGRGNTEAFF. Here the CDR3 DNA reads TGTGCCAGCAACCAGATAGCGGGCAGGGGGAACACTGAAGCTTTCTTT.

This clone was observed a handful of times. The DNA of the CDR3 is TGTGCCAGCACCAAGCAGGGACAGGGGGCTGGTGAGCAGTTCTTC. Translated, it gives CASTKQGQGAGEQFF. The chain is built from TRBV2 and TRBJ2-1; TRBD1 matches 12 bases. The CDR3 is made up of 15 amino acids. V shed 7 bases and J 9 bases; nucleotides not matched to a gene: 10. Germline assignment: CDR1 SNHLY and CDR2 FYNNEI.

The chain couples TRBV9 to TRBJ2-1; TRBD2 matches 8 bases. This CDR3 spans 15 amino acids. Germline values: CDR1 SGDLS, CDR2 YYNGEE. V lost 0 bases to trimming and J lost 7 bases; unmatched junction nucleotides: 6. The CDR3: CASSVGSGSTNEQFF. CDR3 coding DNA: TGTGCCAGCAGCGTAGGGAGCGGGAGTACGAATGAGCAGTTCTTC.

There are a few counts of this clone. V and J are TRBV19 and TRBJ1-1, with D unclear. The CDR3 is 15 amino acids. CDR1 LNHDA and CDR2 SQIVND come from the germline V gene (reference sequence). Trimming removed 6 bases from V and 1 base from J, with 15 bases in between. CDR3 DNA sequence: TGTGCCAGTAGGGGGTTTTTTAGCGGGAACACTGAAGCTTTCTTT. Protein product: CASRGFFSGNTEAFF.

This clone was counted once. The chain carries TRBV28 and TRBJ2-1; D possibly corresponds to TRBD2 (6 bases). The CDR3 sequence is 18 residues long. Germline V CDR1 and CDR2: MDHEN, SYDVKM. V was trimmed by 3 bases and J by 9 bases, leaving 27 bases between them. CDR3 protein: CASSFGSTAVAEKAEQFF. The CDR3 nucleotides are TGTGCCAGCAGTTTTGGGTCAACGGCGGTAGCGGAGAAAGCTGAGCAGTTCTTC.

The rearrangement joins TRBV6-5 to TRBJ1-3; no firm D call. V was pared by 5 bases and J by 1 base, with 3 bases between. The V gene's germline CDR1 is MNHEY and CDR2 SVGAGI. This CDR3 has 12 residues. CDR3 DNA: TGTGCCAGCAGTCAATCTGGAAACACCATATATTTT. This codes for CASSQSGNTIYF.

The V call is TRBV6-5, the J call TRBJ1-5, with D perhaps TRBD1 (5 bases). Looked up from germline, CDR1 is MNHEY and CDR2 is SVGAGI. V was trimmed by 6 bases and J by 3 bases, leaving 15 bases between them. This CDR3 is 15 amino acids long. The DNA for the CDR3 is TGTGCCAGCAGCAGAACCTACAGGATCAATCAGCCCCAGCATTTT. It codes for CASSRTYRINQPQHF.

The chain is built from TRBV7-9 and TRBJ2-3; TRBD1 is a possible D gene (6 bases). The CDR3 covers 18 residues. The V and J ends lost 3 bases and 7 bases respectively, with 26 bases between them. CDR1 and CDR2 from the germline V gene are SEHNR and FQNEAQ (reference sequence). This CDR3 is CASSFSRSGQGTSNTQYF. Written as DNA, the CDR3 is TGTGCCAGCAGCTTCTCTCGGTCGGGGCAGGGGACATCAAATACGCAGTATTTT.

The chain links TRBV7-9 to TRBJ2-5, with 7 bases lining up with TRBD1. The V segment lost 2 bases and the J segment 5 bases; nucleotides outside the gene matches: 8. CDR1 SEHNR and CDR2 FQNEAQ come from the germline V gene (reference sequence). The CDR3 is 15 residues long. As DNA, the CDR3 is TGTGCCAGCAGCTTAAACAGGGGATTTGATGAGACCCAGTACTTC. Protein product: CASSLNRGFDETQYF.

The CDR3 nucleotides are TGCGCCTCCGGGGGACAGTCGAACACTGAAGCTTTCTTT. It encodes CASGGQSNTEAFF. The chain is built from TRBV5-1 and TRBJ1-1, with 7 bases aligning to TRBD1. V was clipped by 10 bases and J by 1 base; unmatched bases: 7. The CDR3 is 13 amino acids. Germline V lookup: CDR1 SGHRS, CDR2 YFSETQ. Looking up the rest from reference TRBV5-1 and TRBJ1-1 gives the full variable domain: KAGVTQTPRYLIKTRGQQVTLSCSPISGHRSVSWYQQTPGQGLQFLFEYFSETQRNKGNFPGRFSGRQFSNSRSEMNVSTLELGDSALYLCASGGQSNTEAFFGQGTRLTVV.

This clone was observed a single time. V and J are TRBV5-1 and TRBJ1-4; D not certain. Between the trimmed V and J ends, which lost 0 bases and 0 bases, there was a span of 6 bases. The CDR3 extends over 15 amino acids. Germline CDR1 reads SGHRS; CDR2 reads YFSETQ. CDR3 residues: CASSLDGATNEKLFF. The CDR3 bases are TGCGCCAGCAGCTTGGACGGGGCAACTAATGAAAAACTGTTTTTT.

DNA for the CDR3: TGCGCCAGCAGCTCACAGGGGATGTCCTACGAGCAGTACTTC. Its translation: CASSSQGMSYEQYF. The chain has TRBV5-1 and TRBJ2-5; TRBD1 aligns across 7 bases. The J call is in doubt because the DNA end fits TRBJ2-7 better. The CDR3 length is 14 residues. The germline V gene encodes CDR1 SGHRS and CDR2 YFSETQ.

The rearrangement uses TRBV6-1 and TRBJ1-1, with a possible D match to TRBD1 (6 bases). CDR3 size: 13 residues. The V end was cut by 6 bases, the J end by 3 bases, with 11 bases between. Germline V lookup: CDR1 MNHNS, CDR2 SASEGT. CDR3 nucleotides: TGTGCCAGCAGGCGGGAGGGGGACACTGAAGCTTTCTTT. It encodes CASRREGDTEAFF.

The chain combines TRBV2 with TRBJ1-2; tentative D call: TRBD1 (6 bases). Germline CDR1 reads SNHLY; CDR2 reads FYNNEI. Between the trimmed V and J ends, which lost 2 bases and 4 bases, there was a span of 11 bases. The CDR3 length is 14 residues. The CDR3 DNA sequence: TGTGCCAGCAGTGAATGGGGGCGAAGCTATGGCTACACCTTC. This encodes CASSEWGRSYGYTF. Drawing the rest from reference TRBV2 and TRBJ1-2, the complete variable domain is EPEVTQTPSHQVTQMGQEVILRCVPISNHLYFYWYRQILGQKVEFLVSFYNNEISEKSEIFDDQFSVERPDGSNFTLKIRSTKLEDSAMYFCASSEWGRSYGYTFGSGTRLTVV.

The V gene is TRBV5-1, the J gene TRBJ2-3; 16 nucleotides match TRBD2. Trimming at V came to 0 bases and at J to 8 bases, leaving 9 bases not matched to a gene. The CDR3 covers 18 residues. Germline-derived CDR1 and CDR2 are SGHRS and YFSETQ. The DNA of the CDR3 is TGCGCCAGCAGCTTGGGGGGACTAGCGGGGGGGCCCGCAGGTACGCAGTATTTT. This translates into CASSLGGLAGGPAGTQYF.

In its sample, this clone was seen a few times. The rearrangement links TRBV5-1 to TRBJ2-7; 7 bases agree with TRBD1. CDR3 length: 14 amino acids. V was clipped by 3 bases and J by 1 base; unmatched bases: 4. CDR1 is SGHRS and CDR2 is YFSETQ in the germline V gene. This chain's CDR3 is CASSSQGMSYEQYF. As DNA, the CDR3 is TGCGCCAGCAGCTCACAGGGGATGTCCTACGAGCAGTACTTC.

V is TRBV5-1 and J is TRBJ2-5, with TRBD2 identical over 10 bases. Trimming at V came to 2 bases and at J to 3 bases, leaving 7 bases not matched to a gene. This CDR3 is 16 amino acids long. Germline assignment: CDR1 SGHRS and CDR2 YFSETQ. The CDR3 DNA follows: TGCGCCAGCAGCTTAGGAGCGGGGGGGGGAGAAGAGACCCAGTACTTC. Translated, it gives CASSLGAGGGEETQYF.

The V call is TRBV9, the J call TRBJ2-1; 9 nucleotides align to TRBD2. The V and J ends lost 2 bases and 2 bases, in that order; junction bases with no gene match: 2. Germline V gives CDR1 SGDLS, CDR2 YYNGEE. This CDR3 is built from 15 residues. Written as DNA, the CDR3 is TGTGCCAGCAGCGTTGGCGGGGGGGCCTACAATGAGCAGTTCTTC. This codes for CASSVGGGAYNEQFF.

This chain links TRBV5-1 with TRBJ2-5; D is perhaps TRBD2 (5 bases). Trimming removed 1 base from V and 2 bases from J, with 9 bases in between. This CDR3 contains 14 residues. CDR1 and CDR2 (germline): SGHRS, YFSETQ. The chain's CDR3 is CASSLSTGQETQYF. In DNA, the CDR3 is TGCGCCAGCAGCTTGTCGACGGGACAAGAGACCCAGTACTTC.

This chain links TRBV28 with TRBJ2-7, with 10 bases fitting TRBD1. The CDR3 sequence is 15 residues long. With V trimmed by 5 bases and J by 4 bases, 8 bases remained unmatched. In germline, CDR1 is MDHEN, CDR2 SYDVKM. The CDR3 here is CASSPGGTGDYEQYF. The CDR3 nucleotides read TGTGCCAGCAGTCCAGGCGGGACAGGGGATTACGAGCAGTACTTC. The complete variable domain, with remaining parts taken from reference TRBV28 and TRBJ2-7, reads DVKVTQSSRYLVKRTGEKVFLECVQDMDHENMFWYRQDPGLGLRLIYFSYDVKMKEKGDIPEGYSVSREKKERFSLILESASTNQTSMYLCASSPGGTGDYEQYFGPGTRLTVT.

In DNA form, the CDR3 reads TGTGCCAGCAGTGTAGGGTCGGGGGACTACTATGGCTACACCTTC. It specifies CASSVGSGDYYGYTF. The chain carries TRBV2 and TRBJ1-2; a weak D match, TRBD1 (5 bases). The CDR3 is 15 residues long. Germline lookup yields CDR1 SNHLY and CDR2 FYNNEI. V gave up 4 bases and J gave up 3 bases, with 15 bases separating them.

Comments on this clone: This CDR3 is also generated by other DNA sequences in the sample. J is TRBJ2-7 and V is TRBV28; 8 bases map to TRBD1. Germline trimming cut 5 bases from V and 4 bases from J; bases unmatched to any gene: 7. Germline CDR1 MDHEN, CDR2 SYDVKM. This CDR3 has 14 residues. The CDR3 DNA is TGTGCCAGCAGTGACAGGACAGGGCCTTACGAGCAGTACTTC. Its protein product is CASSDRTGPYEQYF.

The chain couples TRBV6-1 to TRBJ2-7; unclear D gene. The CDR3 has 12 residues. Germline CDR1 MNHNS, CDR2 SASEGT. Deletions cut 4 bases from V and 3 bases from J, with 7 bases between. CDR3 sequence reads: CASSAQSYEQYF. The CDR3 DNA sequence: TGTGCCAGCAGTGCACAGAGCTACGAGCAGTACTTC.

The genes are TRBV9 and TRBJ2-5; 9 bases align to TRBD2. The germline CDR1 and CDR2 sequences are SGDLS and YYNGEE. V trimming: 2 bases; J trimming: 1 base; junction bases outside the gene matches: 6. The CDR3 runs 16 residues. The CDR3 bases are TGTGCCAGCAGCGTGGGGGTGACTAGCGGCCAAGAGACCCAGTACTTC. Translation: CASSVGVTSGQETQYF.